Listed below are T cell receptor beta chains from one sample, sequenced in a study of blood T cell repertoires in COVID-19. Libraries were prepared by immunoSEQ multiplex PCR; TCRdb keeps only in-frame clonotypes and omits some of them. This sample carries 68,000 or so clones, around 89% of them seen once, and the ten largest clones take about 6%. What was sequenced was peripheral blood. The receptor set was obtained from a woman in her sixties or seventies with acute or convalescent COVID-19. CDR3s include the opening cysteine and the closing phenylalanine or tryptophan. D genes are given only for firm matches. Size tells how often a clone was seen (once, few, many) or the class of an expanded clone, and some rows leave it out.

CDR3nt	CDR3aa	abundance	d_gene	j_gene	v_gene
TGTGCCAGCATTCCCCTCGGGGAAACTAATGAAAAACTGTTTTTT	CASIPLGETNEKLFF	.	.	TRBJ1-4	TRBV28
TGTGCCAGCAGAGATAGGACAGGGGATGAGAACACTGAAGCTTTCTTT	CASRDRTGDENTEAFF	.	TRBD1	TRBJ1-1	TRBV6-6
TGCAGTGCTAGTCAACGGGGTAGCAATCAGCCCCAGCATTTT	CSASQRGSNQPQHF	.	.	TRBJ1-5	TRBV20-1
TGTGCCAGCAGCGTAGGAGGCTCCATTAATCAGCCCCAGCATTTT	CASSVGGSINQPQHF	.	.	TRBJ1-5	TRBV9
TGTGCCAGCGGCCGGGTCCCTCTGTGGGAGCTGTTTTTT	CASGRVPLWELFF	few	.	TRBJ2-2	TRBV27
TGTGCCAGCTCGCCCCAACCCACAGGGAGCGGGGACACCATATATTTT	CASSPQPTGSGDTIYF	.	.	TRBJ1-3	TRBV18
TGTGCCAGCAGCCAAGATCTCGGAGATACGCAGTATTTT	CASSQDLGDTQYF	.	.	TRBJ2-3	TRBV3-1/TRBV3-2
TGTGCCAGCACCGCCCCAGGGAACACTGAAGCTTTCTTT	CASTAPGNTEAFF	.	.	TRBJ1-1	TRBV28
TGTGCCAGCAGTCAGGACAGGGGAGGCACTGAAGCTTTCTTT	CASSQDRGGTEAFF	.	TRBD1	TRBJ1-1	TRBV28
TGCGCCAGCAGCTCAGCGGGGGGAGTTAGAGATACGCAGTATTTT	CASSSAGGVRDTQYF	few	TRBD2	TRBJ2-3	TRBV4-1
TGTGCCAGTAGTATGGGACAGTCCTACGAGCAGTACTTC	CASSMGQSYEQYF	.	TRBD1	TRBJ2-7	TRBV19
TGTGCCATCAGTGAAGAGACTAGCGGGAGAAATGAGCAGTTCTTC	CAISEETSGRNEQFF	few	TRBD2	TRBJ2-1	TRBV10-3
TGCGCCAGCAGCCAAGATCTGGGGCTAGCGGACTCCTACAATGAGCAGTTCTTC	CASSQDLGLADSYNEQFF	.	TRBD2	TRBJ2-1	TRBV4-1
TGTGCCAGCAGCCAGGGACAGGGGAAAGGTCAGCCCCAGCATTTT	CASSQGQGKGQPQHF	.	TRBD1	TRBJ1-5	TRBV2
TGTGCCAGCAGTTACGAACAACAGGGCCGGGGGCCCCAGCATTTT	CASSYEQQGRGPQHF	.	.	TRBJ1-5	TRBV6-5
TGTGCCAGCAGCCATAACACGAATAATTCACCCCTCCACTTT	CASSHNTNNSPLHF	.	.	TRBJ1-6	TRBV3-1/TRBV3-2
TGTGCCAGCAGCCAAATCCGAGCGGGAGTGTACAATGAGCAGTTCTTC	CASSQIRAGVYNEQFF	once	TRBD2	TRBJ2-1	TRBV3-1/TRBV3-2
TGTGCCAGCAGCTTAGACTTTTTCCGGGACTACCAAGAGACCCAGTACTTC	CASSLDFFRDYQETQYF	.	.	TRBJ2-5	TRBV11-2
TGTGCCAGCAGGTCTAGCGGGGGGGTGTACAATGAGCAGTTCTTC	CASRSSGGVYNEQFF	.	TRBD2	TRBJ2-1	TRBV6-6
TGTGCCAGCAGAGGGGCCAACTCTGGAAACACCATATATTTT	CASRGANSGNTIYF	.	.	TRBJ1-3	TRBV6-5
TGTGCCAGCAGCAAAGTATCTAGCGGGGGGGCAACAGATACGCAGTATTTT	CASSKVSSGGATDTQYF	.	.	TRBJ2-3	TRBV21-1
TGTGCCAGCAGCTTGCCCGGAGACAAAAACATTCAGTACTTC	CASSLPGDKNIQYF	.	.	TRBJ2-4	TRBV5-8
TGTGCCAGCAGTCCCGGGACATACGGCACGCGGGCCTTC	CASSPGTYGTRAF	.	.	TRBJ1-2	TRBV28
TGTGCCAGCAGCTTCGTAGGGCACAAAGGGGTCGAGACCCAGTACTTC	CASSFVGHKGVETQYF	.	.	TRBJ2-5	TRBV11-3
TGCGCCAGCGAGGATAGACAGCGAGGGGGTACGCAGTATTTT	CASEDRQRGGTQYF	.	.	TRBJ2-3	TRBV5-1
TGTGCCAGCAGCCCTCCTCTTAGGAGCGGAAGATACAATGAGCAGTTCTTC	CASSPPLRSGRYNEQFF	.	.	TRBJ2-1	TRBV7-9
TGTGCCTGGAGTCCAATCTCTGGAAACACCATATATTTT	CAWSPISGNTIYF	.	.	TRBJ1-3	TRBV30
TGTGCCAGTAGTATCGGGGGGCTCTACTATGGCTACACCTTC	CASSIGGLYYGYTF	.	.	TRBJ1-2	TRBV19
TGTGCCAGCAGCCCAACTAGCGGGAGGGCCAGAGATACGCAGTATTTT	CASSPTSGRARDTQYF	.	TRBD2	TRBJ2-3	TRBV7-9
TGTGCCAGCAGTTACTCTGGGACAGGGAACCCCTACGAGCAGTACTTC	CASSYSGTGNPYEQYF	.	TRBD1	TRBJ2-7	TRBV6-2/TRBV6-3